What follows are 8 T cell receptor beta chains derived from one specimen sequenced in a study of cytomegalovirus exposure and HLA in healthy donors. The study ran its PCR with 60 Vbeta and 13 Jbeta primers. Some clones are missing from TCRdb's copy, which holds only in-frame ones; the method was immunoSEQ multiplex PCR. The sample includes approximately 190,000 clones, about nine tenths seen only once; the top ten take 1.3%. The sample consisted of PBMCs. The source of these receptors is a man aged 30-40 years in good health and CMV-seronegative.

This clone was recorded once. The V call is TRBV29-1, the J call TRBJ1-5; 8 nucleotides agree with TRBD1. The junction had 4 bases not matched to a gene; V was cut back by 5 bases and J by 4 bases. The CDR3 covers 13 residues. CDR1 is SQVTM and CDR2 is ANQGSEA in the germline V gene. CDR3 amino acids: CSVQGAGNQPQHF. The CDR3, as DNA: TGCAGCGTTCAGGGGGCGGGTAATCAGCCCCAGCATTTT.

As to this clone: The junction differs from germline at one of its ends, possibly a read error. J is TRBJ2-7 and V is TRBV7-9; 12 positions agree with TRBD2. This CDR3 is built from 16 residues. In germline, CDR1 is SEHNR, CDR2 FQNEAQ (reference sequence). The CDR3 sequence: CSSTTRLAGESGEQYF. The CDR3 bases are TGTTCCAGCACCACCAGACTAGCGGGAGAATCGGGCGAGCAGTACTTC.

The J gene is TRBJ2-7, the V gene TRBV4-1; 11 bases are shared with TRBD2. The germline gives CDR1 MGHRA, CDR2 YSYEKL. This CDR3 is built from 16 residues. V was clipped by 0 bases and J by 4 bases; unmatched bases: 5. CDR3 sequence (DNA): TGCGCCAGCAGCCAAGATTTGTCTAGCGGGAGGTACGAGCAGTACTTC. It translates to CASSQDLSSGRYEQYF.

Notes on this clone: The junction departs from the called germline gene at one end, perhaps through a read error. V and J are TRBV5-1 and TRBJ2-2; tentatively, D is TRBD2 (5 bases). This CDR3 is built from 13 residues. Germline loops: CDR1 SGHRS, CDR2 YFSETQ. The CDR3 region is CASSFSNTGKLFF. The CDR3 DNA reads as TGCGCCAGCAGCTTCTCGAACACCGGGAAGCTGTTTTTT.

The rearrangement uses TRBV11-2 and TRBJ1-5, with 8 bases aligning to TRBD1. Germline values: CDR1 SGHAT, CDR2 FQNNGV. The V and J ends lost 1 base and 4 bases, in that order; junction bases with no gene match: 3. The CDR3 is made up of 15 amino acids. DNA for the CDR3: TGTGCCAGCAGCTTAGCGACAGGGGTTAATCAGCCCCAGCATTTT. It codes for CASSLATGVNQPQHF. Based on the CDR3 plus reference TRBV11-2 and TRBJ1-5, the full variable domain is EAGVAQSPRYKIIEKRQSVAFWCNPISGHATLYWYQQILGQGPKLLIQFQNNGVVDDSQLPKDRFSAERLKGVDSTLKIQPAKLEDSAVYLCASSLATGVNQPQHFGDGTRLSIL.

This chain links TRBV10-3 with TRBJ1-1, with D unclear. Germline CDR1 and CDR2: ENHRY and SYGVKD. The CDR3 spans 13 residues. The ends were cut back, 0 bases at V and 6 bases at J, with 8 bases in the middle. CDR3 amino acids: CAISESAGSEAFF. The DNA of the CDR3 is TGTGCCATCAGTGAGTCGGCAGGCTCTGAAGCTTTCTTT.

The chain couples TRBV10-3 to TRBJ2-2; perhaps TRBD2 as D (7 bases). Trimming removed 4 bases from V and 0 bases from J, with 15 bases in between. The length of the CDR3 is 17 residues. Per germline, CDR1 ENHRY and CDR2 SYGVKD. The CDR3 DNA reads TGTGCCATCAGTGGTCCGAGGGGGGGGGCGAACACCGGGGAGCTGTTTTTT. Its translation: CAISGPRGGANTGELFF.

This chain joins TRBV29-1 and TRBJ1-5; the D gene is possibly TRBD1 (5 bases). The CDR3 is made up of 15 amino acids. Germline values: CDR1 SQVTM, CDR2 ANQGSEA. The germline V and J ends were trimmed by 4 bases and 1 base, with 14 bases remaining between them. CDR3 in DNA: TGCAGCGTTGGGGTGGGGGGGGACAGCAATCAGCCCCAGCATTTT. The encoded protein is CSVGVGGDSNQPQHF.